Each of the 3 T cell receptor beta chains below was sequenced from the same sample in a study of patients and donors after allogeneic stem cell transplantation. TCRdb recomputed calls from the RT-PCR reads with MiXCR, one row per CDR3 protein. The sample yields fewer than 20,000 distinct CDR3 sequences, under 35% seen once. The sequencing input was blood, either unsorted or a sorted T cell fraction (not recorded which). The receptors were gathered from a human donor who was either an allogeneic HSCT recipient or a stem cell or donor lymphocyte infusion donor (not recorded which). It is not recorded whose cells these are; they may come from a transplant donor.

This chain joins TRBV4-3 and TRBJ1-4; D is unclear. The CDR3 covers 15 residues. Germline CDR1 and CDR2: LGHNA and YSLEER. Between the trimmed V and J ends, which lost 0 bases and 3 bases, there was a span of 8 bases. In DNA form, the CDR3 reads TGCGCCAGCAGCCAAGAACCGGAAGCTAATGAAAAACTGTTTTTT. Amino acids: CASSQEPEANEKLFF.

This clonotype was seen more than once but under ten times. The CDR3 DNA sequence: TGTGCCACCAGCAGAGCTGCTCAGCCCCAGCATTTT. Amino acids: CATSRAAQPQHF. This chain joins TRBV15 and TRBJ1-5; no clear D. V gave up 1 base and J gave up 6 bases, with 4 bases separating them. Germline CDR1 and CDR2: LNHNV and YYDKDF (reference sequence). There are 12 residues in the CDR3. The full variable domain, rest sourced from reference TRBV15 and TRBJ1-5, is DAMVIQNPRYQVTQFGKPVTLSCSQTLNHNVMYWYQQKSSQAPKLLFHYYDKDFNNEADTPDNFQSRRPNTSFCFLDIRSPGLGDTAMYLCATSRAAQPQHFGDGTRLSIL.

The genes are TRBV28 and TRBJ1-5, with 10 positions matching TRBD1. The ends lost 6 bases at V and 7 bases at J; junction bases unmatched: 9. Germline-derived CDR1 and CDR2 are MDHEN and SYDVKM. The CDR3 covers 15 residues. The chain's CDR3 is CASSWGTGVRQPQHF. The DNA of the CDR3 is TGTGCCAGCAGCTGGGGGACAGGGGTTCGACAGCCCCAGCATTTT.